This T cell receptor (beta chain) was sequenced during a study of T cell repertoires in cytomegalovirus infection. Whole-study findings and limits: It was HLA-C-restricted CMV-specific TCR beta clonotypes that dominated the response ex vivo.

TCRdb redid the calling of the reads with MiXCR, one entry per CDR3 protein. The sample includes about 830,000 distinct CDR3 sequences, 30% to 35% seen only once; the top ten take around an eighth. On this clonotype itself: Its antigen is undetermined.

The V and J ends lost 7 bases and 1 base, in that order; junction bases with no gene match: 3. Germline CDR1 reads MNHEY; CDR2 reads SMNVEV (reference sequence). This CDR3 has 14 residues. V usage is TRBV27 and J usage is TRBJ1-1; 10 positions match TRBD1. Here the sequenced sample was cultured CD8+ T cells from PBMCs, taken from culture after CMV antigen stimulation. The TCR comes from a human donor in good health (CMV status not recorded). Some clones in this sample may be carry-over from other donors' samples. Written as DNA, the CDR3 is TGTGCCAGCATCCGACAGGGGGCGAACACTGAAGCTTTCTTT. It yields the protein CASIRQGANTEAFF.